The 10 T cell receptor beta chains listed next were all sequenced from one sample in a study of shared clonotypes between healthy human individuals. Sequencing was performed with immunoSEQ multiplex PCR; in TCRdb, only in-frame clones are kept and a portion is missing. The table includes 630,000 or so clones, roughly 98% detected once. Naive CD8 populations comprised CD45RO-negative cells positively selected for CCR7, excluding terminally differentiated effector memory CD45RA+ cells. The specimen was naive CD8+ T cells sorted from blood. These receptors came from a man aged 30 to 45 in good health.

V is TRBV6-5 and J is TRBJ2-7; tentatively, D is TRBD1 (5 bases). The germline V gene encodes CDR1 MNHEY and CDR2 SVGAGI. Trimming cost V 2 bases and J 0 bases, with 8 bases left between them. This CDR3 has 14 residues. This CDR3 reads CASSYRGLSYEQYF. The CDR3 nucleotides are TGTGCCAGCAGTTACAGGGGTCTCTCCTACGAGCAGTACTTC.

In DNA form, the CDR3 reads TGTGCCAGCAGCTTAGAGACTAGCGGGAGCAGGGGTTCCTACGAGCAGTACTTC. It yields the protein CASSLETSGSRGSYEQYF. This chain uses TRBV7-6 with TRBJ2-7; 12 nucleotides line up with TRBD2. This CDR3 comprises 18 residues. Germline V gene sequence: CDR1 SGHVS, CDR2 FNYEAQ. J lost 1 base, V lost 1 base, and 8 bases had no gene match.

This chain uses TRBV27 with TRBJ2-7; tentative D call: TRBD1 (5 bases). Per germline, CDR1 MNHEY and CDR2 SMNVEV (reference sequence). The V gene lost 0 bases and the J gene lost 3 bases, with 12 bases spanning the gap. The CDR3 contains 15 residues. The CDR3 reads CASSLSGAAYYEQYF. CDR3 nucleotide sequence: TGTGCCAGCAGTTTATCAGGGGCAGCATACTACGAGCAGTACTTC.

This chain connects TRBV7-9 to TRBJ2-7; TRBD2 is a possible D gene (5 bases). With 4 bases removed from V and 7 bases from J, the gap between germline ends came to 23 bases. CDR1 and CDR2 from the germline V gene are SEHNR and FQNEAQ (reference sequence). The CDR3 runs 16 residues. CDR3 sequence: CASSSRPTAEPGEQYF. CDR3 nucleotides: TGTGCCAGCAGCTCCCGCCCGACCGCAGAACCGGGAGAGCAGTACTTC.

V usage is TRBV7-8 and J usage is TRBJ2-2, with D perhaps matching TRBD2 (6 bases). V was shortened by 5 bases and J by 7 bases, with 20 bases between the two germline ends. The CDR3 contains 16 residues. Germline CDR1 reads SGHVS; CDR2 reads FQNEAQ. CDR3 sequence reads: CASSPAWGGTDGELFF. The DNA for the CDR3 is TGTGCCAGCAGCCCCGCGTGGGGCGGGACGGACGGGGAGCTGTTTTTT.

The chain recombines TRBV7-2 with TRBJ2-1; possibly TRBD1 for D (5 bases). From germline, CDR1 is SGHTA and CDR2 FQGNSA. There are 16 residues in the CDR3. Trimming took off 4 bases at V and 0 bases at J, with 13 bases between the two ends. CDR3 sequence (DNA): TGTGCCAGCAGCTCGCTTAAGGGGATCTCCTACAATGAGCAGTTCTTC. This translates into CASSSLKGISYNEQFF.

This rearrangement joins TRBV9 to TRBJ1-4, with D hard to call. V dropped 0 bases and J dropped 6 bases, with 15 bases sitting between them. Germline lookup yields CDR1 SGDLS and CDR2 YYNGEE. This CDR3 comprises 16 residues. CDR3 coding DNA: TGTGCCAGCAGCGTAGGTATGGAGGGCATTTATGAAAAACTGTTTTTT. Encoded protein: CASSVGMEGIYEKLFF.

The chain combines TRBV9 with TRBJ1-1; D is unresolved. This CDR3 region has 14 residues. The ends were cut back, 0 bases at V and 4 bases at J, with 10 bases in the middle. Germline V gene lookup returns CDR1 SGDLS and CDR2 YYNGEE. The CDR3 DNA reads TGTGCCAGCAGCGTAGTGGAGATGGGCACTGAAGCTTTCTTT. Translation: CASSVVEMGTEAFF. Variable domain in full (rest from reference TRBV9 and TRBJ1-1): DSGVTQTPKHLITATGQRVTLRCSPRSGDLSVYWYQQSLDQGLQFLIQYYNGEERAKGNILERFSAQQFPDLHSELNLSSLELGDSALYFCASSVVEMGTEAFFGQGTRLTVV.

V usage is TRBV10-3 and J usage is TRBJ2-7; maybe TRBD2 (5 bases). The length of the CDR3 is 13 residues. Trimming removed 3 bases from V and 5 bases from J, with 11 bases in between. CDR1 is ENHRY, CDR2 SYGVKD, per germline. The CDR3 nucleotides are TGTGCCATCAGTGATGGGAGCAGACACGAGCAGTACTTC. Its protein is CAISDGSRHEQYF.

This clone is a singleton in its sample. The V call is TRBV7-9, the J call TRBJ2-7; no definite D call. Trimming stripped 1 base from V and 1 base from J, with 8 bases between. The CDR3 covers 14 residues. Germline assignment: CDR1 SEHNR and CDR2 FQNEAQ (reference sequence). DNA of the CDR3: TGTGCCAGCAGCTTAGAGACGGAATCCTACGAGCAGTACTTC. Amino acids: CASSLETESYEQYF. The full variable domain, its missing parts supplied by reference TRBV7-9 and TRBJ2-7, is DTGVSQNPRHKITKRGQNVTFRCDPISEHNRLYWYRQTLGQGPEFLTYFQNEAQLEKSRLLSDRFSAERPKGSFSTLEIQRTEQGDSAMYLCASSLETESYEQYFGPGTRLTVT.